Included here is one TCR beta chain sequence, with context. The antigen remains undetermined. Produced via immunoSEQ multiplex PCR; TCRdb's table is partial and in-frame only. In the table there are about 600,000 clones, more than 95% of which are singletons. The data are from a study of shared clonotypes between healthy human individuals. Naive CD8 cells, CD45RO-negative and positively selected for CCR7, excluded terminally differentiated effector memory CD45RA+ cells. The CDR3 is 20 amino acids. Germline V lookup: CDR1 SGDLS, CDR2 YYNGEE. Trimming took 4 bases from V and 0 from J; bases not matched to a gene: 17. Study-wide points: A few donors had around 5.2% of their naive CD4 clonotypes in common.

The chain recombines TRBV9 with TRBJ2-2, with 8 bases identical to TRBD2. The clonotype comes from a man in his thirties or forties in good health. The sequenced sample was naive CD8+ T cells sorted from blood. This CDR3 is CASSPLAGNIFLPNTGELFF. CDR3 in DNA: TGTGCCAGCAGCCCCCTAGCGGGCAATATCTTTTTACCGAACACCGGGGAGCTGTTTTTT.